These 2 T cell receptor beta chains came from one sample sequenced in a study of shared clonotypes between healthy human individuals. Libraries were prepared by immunoSEQ multiplex PCR; TCRdb keeps only in-frame clonotypes and omits some of them. The table lists some 490,000 clones, around 85% of them singletons, with 9.5% to 15% in the top ten. Sequenced sample: PBMCs. These receptors were obtained from a woman in her forties in good health. Some clones in this sample may be carry-over from other donors' samples.

This clone was detected only once. This sequence joins TRBV28 and TRBJ2-3; D gene unclear. Trimming stripped 4 bases from V and 2 bases from J, with 13 bases between. CDR3 size: 15 residues. Germline V gene data show CDR1 as MDHEN and CDR2 as SYDVKM. Here the CDR3 DNA reads TGTGCCAGCAGTTCCCGTTTCCCCCCCACAGATACGCAGTATTTT. This codes for CASSSRFPPTDTQYF.

The genes are TRBV7-9 and TRBJ2-7; 9 nucleotides match TRBD1. The germline CDR1 and CDR2 sequences are SEHNR and FQNEAQ (reference sequence). V was pared by 1 base and J by 4 bases, with 2 bases of the junction left unmatched. The CDR3 is 14 amino acids. CDR3 region: CASSLGGTGYEQYF. DNA of the CDR3: TGTGCCAGCAGCTTAGGTGGGACAGGGTACGAGCAGTACTTC.